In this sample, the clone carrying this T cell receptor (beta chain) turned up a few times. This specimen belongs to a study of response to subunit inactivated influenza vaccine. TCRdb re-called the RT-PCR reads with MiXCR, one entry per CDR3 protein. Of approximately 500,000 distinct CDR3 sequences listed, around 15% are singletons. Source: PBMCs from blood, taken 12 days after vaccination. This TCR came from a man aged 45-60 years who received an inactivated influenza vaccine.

This CDR3 reads CASSSYRGRNQPQHF. Here the CDR3 DNA reads TGTGCCAGCAGTTCCTACAGGGGTCGTAATCAGCCCCAGCATTTT. The chain couples TRBV6-2 or TRBV6-3 to TRBJ1-5, with 7 bases fitting TRBD1. With V trimmed by 4 bases and J by 4 bases, 7 bases remained unmatched. CDR3 size: 15 residues. Germline V gene lookup returns CDR1 MNHEY and CDR2 SVGEGT.